A single sample gave rise to the 25 T cell receptor beta chains below, sequenced in a study of immune evolution from preneoplasia to lung adenocarcinoma. TCRdb keeps only in-frame clones here, not all; method: immunoSEQ multiplex PCR. The top ten clones hold approximately 3.6% of a sample with 9,500 to 15,000 clones, approximately 87% of them seen once. The sample was FFPE tissue from an adenomatous hyperplasia lung lesion. The sample's subset: atypical adenomatous hyperplasia (AAH), lung preneoplasia. These receptors all come from a person aged 50-70 years with lung adenocarcinoma.

The chain has TRBV9 and TRBJ2-5; 7 nucleotides agree with TRBD2. Germline CDR1 reads SGDLS; CDR2 reads YYNGEE. The CDR3 is made up of 15 amino acids. V was pared by 0 bases and J by 5 bases, with 7 bases of the junction left unmatched. CDR3: CASSVGGGSPETQYF. In DNA form, the CDR3 reads TGTGCCAGCAGCGTAGGTGGCGGGAGTCCGGAGACCCAGTACTTC.

J is TRBJ1-1 and V is TRBV4-2, with 10 nucleotides matching TRBD1. J lost 6 bases, V lost 3 bases, and 7 bases had no gene match. Germline values: CDR1 LGHNA, CDR2 YNFKEQ. The CDR3 has 15 residues. The DNA of the CDR3 is TGTGCCAGCAGCCAGTTGGACAGGGGGGGGGCTGAAGCTTTCTTT. Its translation is CASSQLDRGGAEAFF.

The genes are TRBV28 and TRBJ1-2; TRBD1 might be the D (6 bases). Germline CDR1 MDHEN, CDR2 SYDVKM. This CDR3 region has 14 residues. The V end was cut by 4 bases, the J end by 5 bases, with 14 bases between. CDR3 region: CASSSHRVRYGYTF. For the CDR3, the DNA is TGTGCCAGCAGTTCCCACAGGGTACGATATGGCTACACCTTC.

This clone was recorded a few times. The V and J genes are TRBV9 and TRBJ2-2; 11 positions agree with TRBD1. This CDR3 contains 16 residues. J was trimmed by 6 bases and V by 4 bases; bases with no gene match: 8. Looked up from germline, CDR1 is SGDLS and CDR2 is YYNGEE. The CDR3 loop is CASSPRTGGKPGELFF. In nucleotides, the CDR3 is TGTGCCAGCAGCCCCCGGACAGGGGGCAAACCCGGGGAGCTGTTTTTT.

This sequence joins TRBV2 and TRBJ2-7; D is ambiguous. V gave up 0 bases and J gave up 0 bases, with 9 bases separating them. Germline-derived CDR1 and CDR2 are SNHLY and FYNNEI. The CDR3 has 15 residues. As DNA, the CDR3 is TGTGCCAGCAGTGAAGCGCTCAGGAGCTCCTACGAGCAGTACTTC. Its translation: CASSEALRSSYEQYF.

The gene calls are TRBV18 and TRBJ1-2; 8 bases map to TRBD1. With V trimmed by 3 bases and J by 6 bases, 9 bases remained unmatched. Germline V gene sequence: CDR1 KGHSH, CDR2 LQKENI. CDR3 length equals 15 residues. CDR3 coding DNA: TGTGCCAGCTCACCCCCGACAGGGGCCACGGATGGCTACACCTTC. It yields the protein CASSPPTGATDGYTF. The whole variable domain, filled in from reference TRBV18 and TRBJ1-2, reads NAGVMQNPRHLVRRRGQEARLRCSPMKGHSHVYWYRQLPEEGLKFMVYLQKENIIDESGMPKERFSAEFPKEGPSILRIQQVVRGDSAAYFCASSPPTGATDGYTFGSGTRLTVV.

The rearrangement uses TRBV5-1 and TRBJ1-1; D gene uncertain. Per germline, CDR1 SGHRS and CDR2 YFSETQ. The CDR3 is 15 residues long. V dropped 5 bases and J dropped 0 bases, with 14 bases sitting between them. CDR3 DNA: TGCGCCAGCAGACCCGACGGGGAGTTGAACACTGAAGCTTTCTTT. This translates into CASRPDGELNTEAFF.

The chain uses TRBV10-2 and TRBJ2-2; weak D call: TRBD1 (5 bases). The CDR3 has 13 residues. Trimming took 10 bases from V and 6 from J, leaving 15 bases between them. The germline gives CDR1 WSHSY, CDR2 SAAADI. In DNA, the CDR3 is TGCGCCACCCGACAGAGGAATTCCGGGGAGCTGTTTTTT. This encodes CATRQRNSGELFF.

The chain employs TRBV4-1 and TRBJ2-7, with 11 bases aligning to TRBD2. This CDR3 comprises 16 residues. Losses at the gene ends were 0 bases for V and 0 bases for J; bases not matched to a gene: 1. Germline loops: CDR1 MGHRA, CDR2 YSYEKL. Here the CDR3 reads CASSQELAGASYEQYF. CDR3 bases: TGCGCCAGCAGCCAAGAACTAGCGGGAGCCTCCTACGAGCAGTACTTC.

The gene calls are TRBV6-5 and TRBJ1-1, with D perhaps matching TRBD1 (5 bases). The CDR3 has 15 residues. V was trimmed by 6 bases and J by 0 bases, leaving 14 bases between them. The germline V gene has CDR1 MNHEY and CDR2 SVGAGI. The CDR3 sequence: CASSPTTVMNTEAFF. CDR3 sequence (DNA): TGTGCCAGCAGCCCGACGACAGTTATGAACACTGAAGCTTTCTTT.

By frequency in the sample, this clone is large. The chain combines TRBV12-5 with TRBJ1-3; 7 bases are shared with TRBD1. J was trimmed by 4 bases and V by 0 bases; bases with no gene match: 18. Per the germline V gene, CDR1 is LGHNT and CDR2 is FRNRAP. The CDR3 extends over 20 amino acids. The CDR3 spells CASGLVRSGQGDDSGNTIYF. DNA of the CDR3: TGTGCTAGTGGTTTGGTACGGTCGGGGCAGGGGGATGATTCAGGAAACACCATATATTTT.

As regards this clone: Other DNA sequences in the same sample also yield this CDR3. J is TRBJ1-1 and V is TRBV5-1, with D perhaps TRBD1 (5 bases). CDR1 is SGHRS, CDR2 YFSETQ, per germline. The CDR3 loop spans 14 amino acids. Trimming took off 0 bases at V and 3 bases at J, with 9 bases between the two ends. The DNA for the CDR3 is TGCGCCAGCAGCTTGGCGGGGGGGTACACTGAAGCTTTCTTT. As protein: CASSLAGGYTEAFF.

The J gene is TRBJ2-7, the V gene TRBV5-6, with D uncertain. Trimming cost V 4 bases and J 2 bases, with 7 bases left between them. Germline values: CDR1 SGHDT, CDR2 YYEEEE. This CDR3 is 12 amino acids long. CDR3 DNA sequence: TGTGCCAGCAGCGGCGACACCTACGAGCAGTACTTC. Its protein product is CASSGDTYEQYF.

The chain recombines TRBV5-4 with TRBJ2-7, with D perhaps TRBD1 or TRBD2 (5 bases each). Germline CDR1 and CDR2: SGHNT and YYREEE (reference sequence). The CDR3 sequence is 18 residues long. V shed 4 bases and J shed 2 bases, with 25 bases lying between them. The CDR3 DNA follows: TGTGCCAGCAGCCCGACCGGGACCCTCTCTGGAATGGCCTACGAGCAGTACTTC. As protein: CASSPTGTLSGMAYEQYF.

This clone was seen a handful of times. The CDR3 bases are TGTGCCAGCTGGGCAGACGAGGGAAACACCATATATTTT. Amino acid sequence: CASWADEGNTIYF. V and J are TRBV27 and TRBJ1-3; no definite D call. Trimming took off 8 bases at V and 4 bases at J, with 12 bases between the two ends. The CDR3 covers 13 residues. Germline V lookup: CDR1 MNHEY, CDR2 SMNVEV (reference sequence).

The V gene is TRBV21-1, the J gene TRBJ1-5; TRBD1, as called in the table, went unchecked against the DNA. TRBV21-1 is designated a pseudogene. The CDR3 runs to 16 residues. The CDR3 coding sequence is TGTGCCAGCAGCAAAGCGCTAGGGGCGCGAAATAAGCCCCAGCATTTT. This codes for CASSKALGARNKPQHF.

The CDR3 DNA sequence: TGTGCCAGCAGTTCAATCGGGGCTAACTATGGCTACACCTTC. As protein: CASSSIGANYGYTF. The chain couples TRBV28 to TRBJ1-2; D is unresolved. V was trimmed by 4 bases and J by 0 bases, leaving 9 bases between them. The CDR3 runs 14 residues. Germline-derived CDR1 and CDR2 are MDHEN and SYDVKM.

V gene TRBV28 combines with J gene TRBJ2-1; a weak D match, TRBD1 (6 bases). Germline V gives CDR1 MDHEN, CDR2 SYDVKM. V was pared by 5 bases and J by 2 bases, with 13 bases between. The CDR3 is made up of 15 amino acids. The CDR3 DNA follows: TGTGCCAGCAGTCCAAACAGGGTCCCCTACAATGAGCAGTTCTTC. This translates into CASSPNRVPYNEQFF. Full variable domain (rest looked up from reference TRBV28 and TRBJ2-1): DVKVTQSSRYLVKRTGEKVFLECVQDMDHENMFWYRQDPGLGLRLIYFSYDVKMKEKGDIPEGYSVSREKKERFSLILESASTNQTSMYLCASSPNRVPYNEQFFGPGTRLTVL.

The chain joins TRBV11-2 to TRBJ1-1; the D is unclear. The V end was cut by 3 bases, the J end by 1 base, with 6 bases between. Germline lookup yields CDR1 SGHAT and CDR2 FQNNGV. CDR3 length equals 13 residues. The CDR3 DNA reads TGTGCCAGCAGCTTTAGGCAGAACACTGAAGCTTTCTTT. Amino acid sequence: CASSFRQNTEAFF.

The chain combines TRBV10-3 with TRBJ2-1; TRBD1 agrees at 9 bases. V was clipped by 8 bases and J by 3 bases; unmatched bases: 5. CDR1 ENHRY and CDR2 SYGVKD come from the germline V gene. The CDR3 contains 14 residues. The CDR3 here is CAIDRGQGYNEQFF. The CDR3 DNA sequence: TGTGCCATCGATCGGGGACAGGGCTACAATGAGCAGTTCTTC.

The chain carries TRBV19 and TRBJ2-7; 7 bases are shared with TRBD1. The ends lost 9 bases at V and 2 bases at J; junction bases unmatched: 7. There are 13 residues in the CDR3. Germline V gives CDR1 LNHDA, CDR2 SQIVND (reference sequence). The CDR3 is CASSRDSTYEQYF. CDR3 in DNA: TGTGCCAGCTCCCGGGACAGTACCTACGAGCAGTACTTC. The full variable domain, with the rest looked up from reference TRBV19 and TRBJ2-7, is DGGITQSPKYLFRKEGQNVTLSCEQNLNHDAMYWYRQDPGQGLRLIYYSQIVNDFQKGDIAEGYSVSREKKESFPLTVTSAQKNPTAFYLCASSRDSTYEQYFGPGTRLTVT.

This chain uses TRBV18 with TRBJ2-5; D remains unclear. Trimming stripped 4 bases from V and 1 base from J, with 4 bases between. This CDR3 contains 12 residues. Per germline, CDR1 KGHSH and CDR2 LQKENI. The CDR3 DNA reads as TGTGCCAGCTCACGCATCCAAGAGACCCAGTACTTC. This gives the protein CASSRIQETQYF.

The chain joins TRBV7-2 to TRBJ2-2; D may be TRBD2 (6 bases). V gave up 5 bases and J gave up 1 base, with 11 bases separating them. Looked up from germline, CDR1 is SGHTA and CDR2 is FQGNSA. The CDR3 is 15 amino acids. CDR3 region: CASSRDSGNTGELFF. CDR3 DNA: TGTGCCAGCAGCCGCGATAGCGGGAACACCGGGGAGCTGTTTTTT. The full variable domain, its missing parts supplied by reference TRBV7-2 and TRBJ2-2, is GAGVSQSPSNKVTEKGKDVELRCDPISGHTALYWYRQSLGQGLEFLIYFQGNSAPDKSGLPSDRFSAERTGGSVSTLTIQRTQQEDSAVYLCASSRDSGNTGELFFGEGSRLTVL.

V is TRBV7-9 and J is TRBJ2-1, with TRBD2 matching over 9 bases. Unmatched junction bases numbered 8, after V lost 3 bases and J lost 2 bases. The CDR3 runs to 17 residues. Germline V CDR1 and CDR2: SEHNR, FQNEAQ (reference sequence). CDR3 DNA: TGTGCCAGCAGCTTTTCCAGCGGGAGGATGGCCTACAATGAGCAGTTCTTC. Translation: CASSFSSGRMAYNEQFF.

This clone was recorded only once. V is TRBV7-3 and J is TRBJ2-2; the D gene is possibly TRBD2 (6 bases). CDR1 is SGHTA, CDR2 FQGTGA, per germline. V lost 5 bases and J lost 5, with 12 bases in between. This CDR3 has 14 residues. CDR3 DNA: TGTGCCAGCAGCATGGGACTCGCAACCGGGGAGCTGTTTTTT. Protein product: CASSMGLATGELFF.